This record concerns one T cell receptor (beta chain) sequence. Its antigen is as yet unknown. Between the trimmed V and J ends, which lost 4 bases and 1 base, there was a span of 10 bases. Germline V gene lookup returns CDR1 SEHNR and CDR2 FQNEAQ (reference sequence). CDR3 length: 14 residues. The entry originates in a study of cytomegalovirus exposure and HLA in healthy donors. Study-wide points: TCR beta V- and J-gene trimming was later associated with a missense DCLRE1C variant. The authors enumerated 164 TCR beta chains as linked to cytomegalovirus.

Amplification used 60 Vbeta primers and 13 Jbeta primers. Clones were sequenced by immunoSEQ multiplex PCR, and TCRdb holds only the in-frame ones, with some missing. The table shows about 140,000 clones, with approximately 84% occurring only once. Healthy donors of bone marrow made up the group. The clonotype comes from a woman aged 40 to 50 in good health and CMV-seronegative. The sequenced material came from PBMCs. V usage is TRBV7-9 and J usage is TRBJ1-1; maybe TRBD1 (5 bases). This chain's CDR3 is CASSSGPTNTEAFF. The DNA of the CDR3 is TGTGCCAGCAGCTCAGGGCCTACGAACACTGAAGCTTTCTTT.